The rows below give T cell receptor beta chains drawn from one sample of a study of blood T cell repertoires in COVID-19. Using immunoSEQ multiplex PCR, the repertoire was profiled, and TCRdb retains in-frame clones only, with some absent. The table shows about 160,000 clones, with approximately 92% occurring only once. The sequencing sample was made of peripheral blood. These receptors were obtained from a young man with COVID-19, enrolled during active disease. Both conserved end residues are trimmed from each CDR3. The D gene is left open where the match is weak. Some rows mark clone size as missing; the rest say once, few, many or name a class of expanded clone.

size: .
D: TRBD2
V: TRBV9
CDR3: ASSGLAGGSYNEQF

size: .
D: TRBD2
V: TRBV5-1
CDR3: ASSLVTSGTYEQY

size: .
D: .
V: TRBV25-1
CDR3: ASSNLWGQSRGGYT

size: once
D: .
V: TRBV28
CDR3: ASSLDSVREKLF

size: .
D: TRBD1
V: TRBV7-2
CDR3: ASSFTGTGGEQY

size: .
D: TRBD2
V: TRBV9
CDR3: ASSVLAGGLDEQF

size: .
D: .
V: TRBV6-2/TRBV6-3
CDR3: ASSSVPRGRGDYEQY

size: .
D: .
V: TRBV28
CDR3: ASSTSGTYEQY

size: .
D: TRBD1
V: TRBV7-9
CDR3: ASSFLGTGVEQY

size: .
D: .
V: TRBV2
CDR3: ASSGQAADTQY

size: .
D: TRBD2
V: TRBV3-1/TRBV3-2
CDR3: ASSQGIAGGPGETQY

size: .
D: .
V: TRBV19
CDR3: ASSPPPPGYNEQF

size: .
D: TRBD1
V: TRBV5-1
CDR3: ASSSGTGFNEKLF

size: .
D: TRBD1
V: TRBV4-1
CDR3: ASSQGEDRPNEKLF

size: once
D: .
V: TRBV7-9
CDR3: ASSFQGNQPQH

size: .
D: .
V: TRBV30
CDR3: AWSVQGGYT